These 26 T cell receptor beta chains share one sample of origin, sequenced in a study of cytomegalovirus exposure and HLA in healthy donors (dated by TCRdb to 2016 to 2017). Libraries were prepared through the immunoSEQ multiplex PCR assay. This immuneACCESS table, as held by TCRdb, lists in-frame sequences with V and J called but not all clones. Of the missing ones, under half trace to an unresolved V gene in checked studies; the others have no known cause. The sample data list some 76,000 clones, and approximately 95% of these were observed just once. The ten largest clonotypes hold approximately 3.4% of the sample. Sequenced material: PBMCs. These receptor sequences come from a young woman in good health and CMV-seropositive.

This clone was seen only once. The V and J genes are TRBV11-2 and TRBJ1-4; 7 nucleotides agree with TRBD1. Losses at the gene ends were 1 base for V and 7 bases for J; bases not matched to a gene: 6. CDR3 length: 15 residues. Germline V CDR1 and CDR2: SGHAT, FQNNGV. The CDR3 region has the DNA TGTGCCAGCAGCTTAGCTTCGACAGGGAGTGAAAAACTGTTTTTT. Protein sequence: CASSLASTGSEKLFF.

The rearrangement links TRBV14 to TRBJ2-1, with 9 bases identical to TRBD2. The CDR3 length is 16 residues. CDR1 is SGHDN, CDR2 FVKESK, per germline. V shed 5 bases, J shed 5 bases, and the junction held 10 bases outside the gene matches. The CDR3 nucleotides are TGTGCCAGCAGCTGGTTGGCGGGGGGGCCCCACAATGAGCAGTTCTTC. Translating it yields CASSWLAGGPHNEQFF.

The V call is TRBV7-9, the J call TRBJ2-2, with TRBD2 matching 10 bases. V was clipped by 1 base and J by 4 bases; unmatched bases: 6. Germline V gives CDR1 SEHNR, CDR2 FQNEAQ (reference sequence). The CDR3 spans 17 residues. CDR3 coding DNA: TGTGCCAGCAGCTTAGGTCTAGCGGGAGCGGTCACCGGGGAGCTGTTTTTT. Translation: CASSLGLAGAVTGELFF.

The chain uses TRBV9 and TRBJ1-2; D is unresolved. Per the germline V gene, CDR1 is SGDLS and CDR2 is YYNGEE. The V and J ends lost 0 bases and 4 bases respectively, with 13 bases between them. The CDR3 has 15 residues. In DNA form, the CDR3 reads TGTGCCAGCAGCGTAGGAGTTACGGAGGCCTATGGCTACACCTTC. This codes for CASSVGVTEAYGYTF. The full variable domain, with the rest looked up from reference TRBV9 and TRBJ1-2, is DSGVTQTPKHLITATGQRVTLRCSPRSGDLSVYWYQQSLDQGLQFLIQYYNGEERAKGNILERFSAQQFPDLHSELNLSSLELGDSALYFCASSVGVTEAYGYTFGSGTRLTVV.

The count of this clone is one. In nucleotides, the CDR3 is TGTGCCAGCAGTTATTCGGGACAGGGAGGGAAAGAGACCCAGTACTTC. Its translation is CASSYSGQGGKETQYF. V is TRBV6-5 and J is TRBJ2-5; 9 nucleotides line up with TRBD1. V was clipped by 3 bases and J by 3 bases; unmatched bases: 8. Germline V CDR1 and CDR2: MNHEY, SVGAGI. The CDR3 totals 16 residues.

The chain carries TRBV5-4 and TRBJ2-3; TRBD2 matches 9 bases. Germline CDR1 and CDR2: SGHNT and YYREEE (reference sequence). This CDR3 has 15 residues. V gave up 5 bases and J gave up 0 bases; unmatched junction bases: 4. The CDR3: CASRGTSLSTDTQYF. The CDR3 DNA sequence: TGTGCCAGCAGGGGGACTAGCCTAAGCACAGATACGCAGTATTTT.

The chain recombines TRBV4-2 with TRBJ2-7; a possible D gene is TRBD1 (6 bases). The CDR3 contains 15 residues. Per the germline V gene, CDR1 is LGHNA and CDR2 is YNFKEQ. Deletions cut 0 bases from V and 2 bases from J, with 11 bases between. The DNA of the CDR3 is TGTGCCAGCAGCCAAGATTACAGGGCTACCTACGAGCAGTACTTC. Amino acid sequence: CASSQDYRATYEQYF.

The chain has TRBV5-4 and TRBJ1-2, with 7 bases matching TRBD1. Losses at the gene ends were 0 bases for V and 4 bases for J; bases not matched to a gene: 6. This CDR3 spans 15 amino acids. Germline loops: CDR1 SGHNT, CDR2 YYREEE (reference sequence). The DNA for the CDR3 is TGTGCCAGCAGCTTGGATCGGGACAGCCTCTATGGCTACACCTTC. Translation: CASSLDRDSLYGYTF.

In the case of this clone: Other nucleotide sequences from this sample produce the same CDR3. The chain has TRBV28 and TRBJ2-2; D may be TRBD2 (6 bases). Germline loops: CDR1 MDHEN, CDR2 SYDVKM. V dropped 3 bases and J dropped 5 bases, with 7 bases sitting between them. The CDR3 length is 13 residues. In nucleotides, the CDR3 is TGTGCCAGCAGTTTTCGGGGGACCGGGGAGCTGTTTTTT. This gives the protein CASSFRGTGELFF.

This clone has only a few counts. V usage is TRBV25-1 and J usage is TRBJ1-4, with D perhaps TRBD1 (5 bases). CDR1 and CDR2 from the germline V gene are MGHDK and SYGVNS. The CDR3 contains 15 residues. Deletions cut 4 bases from V and 8 bases from J, with 17 bases between. CDR3 in amino acids: CASSVKEQAAEKLFF. The CDR3 DNA follows: TGTGCCAGCAGTGTCAAAGAACAGGCGGCCGAAAAACTGTTTTTT.

This rearrangement joins TRBV15 to TRBJ2-2; 9 bases agree with TRBD2. V shed 0 bases, J shed 6 bases, and the junction held 5 bases outside the gene matches. CDR1 is LNHNV and CDR2 is YYDKDF in the germline V gene (reference sequence). The length of the CDR3 is 16 residues. CDR3: CATSRDRAGGSGELFF. The CDR3 nucleotides read TGTGCCACCAGCAGAGATAGAGCGGGAGGATCCGGGGAGCTGTTTTTT.

The chain is built from TRBV30 and TRBJ1-2, with a tentative D call TRBD1 (6 bases). Trimming shortened V by 2 bases and J by 5 bases, and 9 bases separated the two germline ends. Per germline, CDR1 GTSNPN and CDR2 SVGIG (reference sequence). The CDR3 loop spans 12 amino acids. DNA for the CDR3: TGTGCCTGGAGTTCCCAGGGGTATGGCTACACCTTC. Its protein product is CAWSSQGYGYTF.

The CDR3 DNA follows: TGCGCCAGCAGCTTGAGCGGGGGGAACACCGGGGAGCTGTTTTTT. It translates to CASSLSGGNTGELFF. The chain joins TRBV5-1 to TRBJ2-2; 8 bases are shared with TRBD2. The germline V gene encodes CDR1 SGHRS and CDR2 YFSETQ. The CDR3 is 15 amino acids. J lost 1 base, V lost 1 base, and 0 bases had no gene match. The full variable domain, in which reference TRBV5-1 and TRBJ2-2 provide the parts outside the CDR3, is KAGVTQTPRYLIKTRGQQVTLSCSPISGHRSVSWYQQTPGQGLQFLFEYFSETQRNKGNFPGRFSGRQFSNSRSEMNVSTLELGDSALYLCASSLSGGNTGELFFGEGSRLTVL.

This rearrangement joins TRBV7-6 to TRBJ2-5; possible D gene TRBD1, 5 bases. The length of the CDR3 is 17 residues. Trimming left V 5 bases short and J 2 bases short, with 21 bases between. In germline, CDR1 is SGHVS, CDR2 FNYEAQ. CDR3 region: CASSPRRAAGRQETQYF. Written as DNA, the CDR3 is TGTGCCAGCAGCCCACGGCGCGCGGCAGGGCGGCAAGAGACCCAGTACTTC.

The rearrangement joins TRBV6-6 to TRBJ2-2, with a tentative D call TRBD2 (6 bases). The CDR3 contains 16 residues. Per germline, CDR1 MNHNY and CDR2 SVGAGI (reference sequence). The V gene lost 0 bases and the J gene lost 3 bases, with 11 bases spanning the gap. This chain's CDR3 is CASSYSGGIDTGELFF. In DNA, the CDR3 is TGTGCCAGCAGTTACTCCGGCGGGATCGACACCGGGGAGCTGTTTTTT.

V and J are TRBV28 and TRBJ2-7, with 10 bases identical to TRBD2. The CDR3 runs to 16 residues. The V gene's germline CDR1 is MDHEN and CDR2 SYDVKM. V shed 3 bases, J shed 5 bases, and the junction held 10 bases outside the gene matches. DNA of the CDR3: TGTGCCAGCAGTTTGGGTCTAGCGGGAGCGGGCCACGAGCAGTACTTC. It yields the protein CASSLGLAGAGHEQYF. The full variable domain, with the rest looked up from reference TRBV28 and TRBJ2-7, is DVKVTQSSRYLVKRTGEKVFLECVQDMDHENMFWYRQDPGLGLRLIYFSYDVKMKEKGDIPEGYSVSREKKERFSLILESASTNQTSMYLCASSLGLAGAGHEQYFGPGTRLTVT.

This sequence joins TRBV5-6 and TRBJ1-2, with 7 positions matching TRBD1. There are 16 residues in the CDR3. Trimming removed 0 bases from V and 8 bases from J; junction bases left unmatched: 13. CDR1 is SGHDT and CDR2 is YYEEEE in the germline V gene. The CDR3, as DNA: TGTGCCAGCAGCTTGGGGGCGACAGGGTGGGTGGAAGGCTACACCTTC. Amino acids: CASSLGATGWVEGYTF. Variable domain in full (rest from reference TRBV5-6 and TRBJ1-2): DAGVTQSPTHLIKTRGQQVTLRCSPKSGHDTVSWYQQALGQGPQFIFQYYEEEERQRGNFPDRFSGHQFPNYSSELNVNALLLGDSALYLCASSLGATGWVEGYTFGSGTRLTVV.

The chain employs TRBV10-3 and TRBJ1-1, with TRBD1 as a possible D gene (6 bases). CDR3 size: 13 residues. Trimming pared 8 bases from V and 7 bases from J, leaving 17 bases between. CDR1 and CDR2 from the germline V gene are ENHRY and SYGVKD. Here the CDR3 reads CAIWEGEGGEAFF. The CDR3 DNA is TGTGCCATCTGGGAGGGGGAGGGCGGTGAAGCTTTCTTT.

The V call is TRBV29-1, the J call TRBJ2-4, with TRBD1 identical over 10 bases. This CDR3 has 14 amino acids. V trimming: 1 base; J trimming: 6 bases; junction bases outside the gene matches: 3. The germline gives CDR1 SQVTM, CDR2 ANQGSEA. CDR3 DNA: TGCAGCGTTGAAGGGGGGACAGGGGCAAACATTCAGTACTTC. It specifies CSVEGGTGANIQYF.

The chain combines TRBV6-1 with TRBJ2-5; perhaps TRBD1 as D (6 bases). Trimming pared 3 bases from V and 3 bases from J, leaving 17 bases between. The CDR3 consists of 16 residues. Germline CDR1 MNHNS, CDR2 SASEGT. The CDR3 loop is CASSDVIGTQKETQYF. The CDR3 nucleotides read TGTGCCAGCAGTGATGTAATCGGGACACAGAAAGAGACCCAGTACTTC.

This chain uses TRBV30 with TRBJ1-2; no clear D. V gave up 0 bases and J gave up 4 bases, with 12 bases separating them. The CDR3 is 14 amino acids. Looked up from germline, CDR1 is GTSNPN and CDR2 is SVGIG (reference sequence). CDR3 in amino acids: CAWSVRRLSYGYTF. CDR3 sequence (DNA): TGTGCCTGGAGTGTAAGGCGGCTCTCCTATGGCTACACCTTC. Looking up the rest from reference TRBV30 and TRBJ1-2 gives the full variable domain: SQTIHQWPATLVQPVGSPLSLECTVEGTSNPNLYWYRQAAGRGLQLLFYSVGIGQISSEVPQNLSASRPQDRQFILSSKKLLLSDSGFYLCAWSVRRLSYGYTFGSGTRLTVV.

This clone was detected only a few times. A junction boundary mismatches the germline segment, possibly from a read error. J is TRBJ1-1 and V is TRBV28; tentative D call: TRBD1 (5 bases). Looked up from germline, CDR1 is MDHEN and CDR2 is SYDVKM. This CDR3 contains 15 residues. Here the CDR3 DNA reads TGTGCCAGCAGTTTAATTTCTACAGGCTGGCCTGAGGCTTTCTTT. This encodes CASSLISTGWPEAFF.

The chain couples TRBV9 to TRBJ1-4, with D possibly TRBD1 on 5 matching bases. Germline CDR1 SGDLS, CDR2 YYNGEE. This CDR3 is 14 amino acids long. With 3 bases removed from V and 4 bases from J, the gap between germline ends came to 10 bases. The CDR3 sequence is CASSAPRGNEKLFF. CDR3 sequence (DNA): TGTGCCAGCAGCGCACCAAGGGGTAATGAAAAACTGTTTTTT.

This chain links TRBV7-3 with TRBJ2-2, with TRBD1 matching over 7 bases. The CDR3 spans 15 residues. The germline V gene has CDR1 SGHTA and CDR2 FQGTGA. After removal of 5 bases from V and 6 bases from J, the junction contained 9 bases not matched to a gene. The CDR3 DNA is TGTGCCAGCAGCCAACAGGGGTATGGTTCCGGGGAGCTGTTTTTT. Translating it yields CASSQQGYGSGELFF.

This chain uses TRBV9 with TRBJ2-1; 10 bases are a match to TRBD2. The germline V gene encodes CDR1 SGDLS and CDR2 YYNGEE. V gave up 5 bases and J gave up 12 bases; unmatched junction bases: 8. The CDR3 is made up of 13 amino acids. The CDR3 bases are TGTGCCAGCAGTCGAGACGGGACTAGCGCGCAGTTCTTC. This encodes CASSRDGTSAQFF. Based on the CDR3 plus reference TRBV9 and TRBJ2-1, the full variable domain is DSGVTQTPKHLITATGQRVTLRCSPRSGDLSVYWYQQSLDQGLQFLIQYYNGEERAKGNILERFSAQQFPDLHSELNLSSLELGDSALYFCASSRDGTSAQFFGPGTRLTVL.

The rearrangement joins TRBV7-9 to TRBJ2-1; TRBD1 matches at 9 bases. The CDR3 is made up of 17 amino acids. Germline CDR1 is SEHNR and CDR2 is FQNEAQ (reference sequence). The V gene end was trimmed by 5 bases and the J gene end by 5 bases; junction bases not matched to a gene: 13. As DNA, the CDR3 is TGTGCCAGCAGCCCAGGGACAGGGCTCGTTGTTAACAATGAGCAGTTCTTC. Its translation: CASSPGTGLVVNNEQFF. The complete variable domain, with remaining parts taken from reference TRBV7-9 and TRBJ2-1, reads DTGVSQNPRHKITKRGQNVTFRCDPISEHNRLYWYRQTLGQGPEFLTYFQNEAQLEKSRLLSDRFSAERPKGSFSTLEIQRTEQGDSAMYLCASSPGTGLVVNNEQFFGPGTRLTVL.